The T cell receptor (beta chain) described here comes from a study of radiation and T cells in renal cell carcinoma. Stated time point: blood 4 weeks post-SBRT, at nephrectomy. Treatment here: 15 Gy SBRT to primary tumor, nephrectomy 4 weeks later. The table came from immunoSEQ multiplex PCR; TCRdb's copy has only in-frame clones and leaves some out. The data contain roughly 92,000 clones, around 80% of them singletons. This receptor was identified in a man aged 55-75 years with renal cell carcinoma. Sample: blood, taken from a patient whose treatment included radiotherapy and nephrectomy.

CDR3 nucleotides: TGTGCCAGCAGCTTAGGGACAGGCCAGAACACTGAAGCTTTCTTT. It yields the protein CASSLGTGQNTEAFF. This sequence joins TRBV7-9 and TRBJ1-1; 7 bases map to TRBD1. J lost 1 base, V lost 1 base, and 3 bases had no gene match. The CDR3 consists of 15 residues. In germline, CDR1 is SEHNR, CDR2 FQNEAQ (reference sequence). The variable domain in full, completed from reference TRBV7-9 and TRBJ1-1, reads DTGVSQNPRHKITKRGQNVTFRCDPISEHNRLYWYRQTLGQGPEFLTYFQNEAQLEKSRLLSDRFSAERPKGSFSTLEIQRTEQGDSAMYLCASSLGTGQNTEAFFGQGTRLTVV.